What follows are 30 T cell receptor beta chains derived from one specimen sequenced in a study of blood T cell repertoires in COVID-19. Using immunoSEQ multiplex PCR, the repertoire was profiled, and TCRdb retains in-frame clones only, with some absent. The data contain about 180,000 clones, about 91% of them singletons. The sequenced sample consisted of peripheral blood. The receptors come from a woman younger than 45 with acute or convalescent COVID-19.

This chain joins TRBV28 and TRBJ1-2; 7 nucleotides align to TRBD1. Germline CDR1 and CDR2: MDHEN and SYDVKM. The CDR3 consists of 13 residues. With 7 bases clipped from V and 4 bases from J, the junction kept 6 bases outside the gene matches. The CDR3 here is CASKTGDPYGYTF. In nucleotides, the CDR3 is TGTGCCAGCAAAACAGGGGATCCCTATGGCTACACCTTC.

The chain carries TRBV7-2 and TRBJ2-7; no firm D call. The ends were cut back, 2 bases at V and 0 bases at J, with 11 bases in the middle. This CDR3 has 15 amino acids. Germline CDR1 SGHTA, CDR2 FQGNSA. The CDR3 is CASSLYYQDSYEQYF. The CDR3 coding sequence is TGTGCCAGCAGCTTATATTATCAGGACTCCTACGAGCAGTACTTC.

This rearrangement joins TRBV5-1 to TRBJ2-1, with 9 nucleotides matching TRBD1. Germline CDR1 SGHRS, CDR2 YFSETQ. The CDR3 is made up of 15 amino acids. Trimming cost V 8 bases and J 4 bases; bases outside gene matches: 10. The CDR3 loop is CASNPEGQGYNEQFF. CDR3 DNA: TGCGCCAGTAATCCTGAGGGACAGGGATACAATGAGCAGTTCTTC.

This rearrangement joins TRBV5-4 to TRBJ1-2; the D is unclear. The CDR3 length is 14 residues. V was clipped by 3 bases and J by 5 bases, with 14 bases between them. Germline V CDR1 and CDR2: SGHNT, YYREEE (reference sequence). CDR3 in DNA: TGTGCCAGCAGCTCCCGCGAGCTACTGTATGGCTACACCTTC. Amino acid sequence: CASSSRELLYGYTF.

A remark on this clone: The same CDR3 is also encoded by other DNA sequences in this sample. The CDR3 DNA is TGTGCCAGCAGTTTAGGGGGGGAGCAGTACTTC. Its translation: CASSLGGEQYF. The rearrangement uses TRBV27 and TRBJ2-7, with a weak D call TRBD2 (6 bases). Germline-derived CDR1 and CDR2 are MNHEY and SMNVEV (reference sequence). The CDR3 consists of 11 residues. The V end lost 2 bases, the J end lost 7 bases, and 6 bases lay between the germline ends.

This clone was counted a single time. This chain connects TRBV28 to TRBJ1-3; D gene ambiguous. The CDR3 length is 16 residues. Deletions cut 3 bases from V and 0 bases from J, with 12 bases between. Germline V gene lookup returns CDR1 MDHEN and CDR2 SYDVKM. In DNA form, the CDR3 reads TGTGCCAGCAGTTTGCCTCTCCTGAGCTCTGGAAACACCATATATTTT. Amino acids: CASSLPLLSSGNTIYF.

This chain connects TRBV5-1 to TRBJ2-1, with D maybe TRBD2 (6 bases). Looked up from germline, CDR1 is SGHRS and CDR2 is YFSETQ. This CDR3 spans 9 amino acids. V was pared by 7 bases and J by 10 bases, with 6 bases between. Here the CDR3 reads CASREEQFF. CDR3 in DNA: TGCGCCAGCCGGGAGGAGCAGTTCTTC. Full variable domain (remainder filled in from reference TRBV5-1 and TRBJ2-1): KAGVTQTPRYLIKTRGQQVTLSCSPISGHRSVSWYQQTPGQGLQFLFEYFSETQRNKGNFPGRFSGRQFSNSRSEMNVSTLELGDSALYLCASREEQFFGPGTRLTVL.

This clone came up once. The rearrangement links TRBV4-1 to TRBJ2-5, with TRBD1 matching 9 bases. V lost 3 bases, J lost 5 bases, and 7 bases stayed unmatched. From germline, CDR1 is MGHRA and CDR2 YSYEKL. The CDR3 runs to 15 residues. The CDR3 DNA reads as TGCGCCAGCAGCCATCCCGGGACAGGGAAGGAGACCCAGTACTTC. It encodes CASSHPGTGKETQYF.

The chain has TRBV9 and TRBJ1-1; D is undetermined. V lost 4 bases and J lost 5, with 18 bases in between. The CDR3 is 15 residues long. CDR1 and CDR2 (germline): SGDLS, YYNGEE. This CDR3 reads CASSQAGVPRTEAFF. In DNA form, the CDR3 reads TGTGCCAGCAGCCAAGCGGGCGTCCCCCGGACTGAAGCTTTCTTT.

The gene calls are TRBV2 and TRBJ1-6; TRBD1 matches 7 bases. The CDR3 has 13 amino acids. From germline, CDR1 is SNHLY and CDR2 FYNNEI. The V gene end was trimmed by 7 bases and the J gene end by 7 bases; junction bases not matched to a gene: 4. The CDR3 spells CASTGQENSPLHF. DNA of the CDR3: TGTGCCAGCACCGGACAGGAAAATTCACCCCTCCACTTT.

The V call is TRBV7-9, the J call TRBJ2-3; a possible D gene is TRBD2 (5 bases). There are 13 residues in the CDR3. Germline CDR1 and CDR2: SEHNR and FQNEAQ (reference sequence). Trimming pared 8 bases from V and 2 bases from J, leaving 11 bases between. This CDR3 is CASSWRATDTQYF. Written as DNA, the CDR3 is TGTGCCAGCTCTTGGCGGGCCACAGATACGCAGTATTTT.

The rearrangement joins TRBV24-1 to TRBJ2-5, with 9 positions matching TRBD1. V shed 3 bases and J 5 bases; nucleotides not matched to a gene: 9. There are 16 residues in the CDR3. Germline V gene data show CDR1 as KGHDR and CDR2 as SFDVKD. This CDR3 is CATSDAGQGSTETQYF. The CDR3 bases are TGTGCCACCAGTGATGCGGGACAGGGATCCACCGAGACCCAGTACTTC.

The chain couples TRBV28 to TRBJ1-5; 9 positions agree with TRBD1. CDR3 length: 15 residues. Germline-derived CDR1 and CDR2 are MDHEN and SYDVKM. Trimming took 6 bases from V and 4 from J; bases not matched to a gene: 7. The CDR3 sequence: CASRQPGQGNQPQHF. The CDR3 DNA is TGTGCCAGCAGACAACCGGGACAGGGAAATCAGCCCCAGCATTTT.

This chain uses TRBV11-2 with TRBJ1-1; TRBD1 is a possible D gene (5 bases). The V and J ends lost 2 bases and 1 base respectively, with 8 bases between them. This CDR3 comprises 14 residues. The germline gives CDR1 SGHAT, CDR2 FQNNGV. CDR3 in DNA: TGTGCCAGCAGCTTATGGGGCGGGAACACTGAAGCTTTCTTT. Protein sequence: CASSLWGGNTEAFF. The full variable domain, completed using reference TRBV11-2 and TRBJ1-1, is EAGVAQSPRYKIIEKRQSVAFWCNPISGHATLYWYQQILGQGPKLLIQFQNNGVVDDSQLPKDRFSAERLKGVDSTLKIQPAKLEDSAVYLCASSLWGGNTEAFFGQGTRLTVV.

This clone showed up just a few times. V and J are TRBV5-8 and TRBJ1-6; D may be TRBD1 (6 bases). Germline CDR1 SGHTS, CDR2 YDEGEE. The CDR3 runs to 17 residues. V dropped 3 bases and J dropped 3 bases, with 16 bases sitting between them. CDR3 DNA sequence: TGTGCCAGCAGCTCGTCCTTAGGGACACGCTATAATTCACCCCTCCACTTT. Protein sequence: CASSSSLGTRYNSPLHF.

V and J are TRBV5-5 and TRBJ2-4, with a weak D call TRBD1 (5 bases). CDR3 length equals 14 residues. CDR1 SGHKS and CDR2 YYEKEE come from the germline V gene (reference sequence). Trimming cost V 2 bases and J 7 bases, with 13 bases left between them. DNA of the CDR3: TGTGCCAGCAGCTTTAGTAGGGGAACGAACATTCAGTACTTC. The encoded protein is CASSFSRGTNIQYF.

The chain combines TRBV10-1 with TRBJ1-2; D gene uncertain. V lost 4 bases and J 7 bases, leaving 13 bases between the germline ends. The germline V gene encodes CDR1 WNHNN and CDR2 SYGVQD (reference sequence). The CDR3 runs 13 residues. CDR3 coding DNA: TGCGCCAGCAGTGGAAACGTTCTCGGTGGCTACACCTTC. Its protein product is CASSGNVLGGYTF.

The chain employs TRBV5-1 and TRBJ2-7, with 7 bases fitting TRBD1. Germline lookup yields CDR1 SGHRS and CDR2 YFSETQ. V shed 6 bases, J shed 3 bases, and the junction held 9 bases outside the gene matches. There are 14 residues in the CDR3. The CDR3 loop is CASTPGTADYEQYF. Written as DNA, the CDR3 is TGCGCCAGCACTCCCGGGACAGCTGACTACGAGCAGTACTTC. The full variable domain, its missing parts supplied by reference TRBV5-1 and TRBJ2-7, is KAGVTQTPRYLIKTRGQQVTLSCSPISGHRSVSWYQQTPGQGLQFLFEYFSETQRNKGNFPGRFSGRQFSNSRSEMNVSTLELGDSALYLCASTPGTADYEQYFGPGTRLTVT.

V and J are TRBV10-3 and TRBJ2-6; the match to TRBD2 covers 7 bases. From germline, CDR1 is ENHRY and CDR2 SYGVKD. The CDR3 totals 18 residues. The trim removed 3 bases at V and 2 bases at J, leaving 10 bases unmatched. The CDR3 sequence is CAISEGQVGGTGANVLTF. Here the CDR3 DNA reads TGTGCCATCAGTGAAGGCCAGGTGGGAGGGACTGGGGCCAACGTCCTGACTTTC.

The chain links TRBV30 to TRBJ1-2; D is perhaps TRBD1 (6 bases). Germline CDR1 GTSNPN, CDR2 SVGIG (reference sequence). CDR3 length: 12 amino acids. Trimming took 4 bases from V and 5 from J, leaving 11 bases between them. CDR3 DNA: TGTGCCTGGACGGGGGGCTGGTATGGCTACACCTTC. This encodes CAWTGGWYGYTF.

V gene TRBV2 combines with J gene TRBJ1-5; D remains unclear. Trimming shortened V by 8 bases and J by 1 base, and 9 bases separated the two germline ends. Germline V gene lookup returns CDR1 SNHLY and CDR2 FYNNEI. The CDR3 length is 13 residues. CDR3 loop: CASSSESNQPQHF. CDR3 in DNA: TGTGCCAGCTCTAGCGAAAGCAATCAGCCCCAGCATTTT.

The rearrangement joins TRBV30 to TRBJ1-2; the D gene is possibly TRBD1 (5 bases). The CDR3 is made up of 11 amino acids. Germline V gene data show CDR1 as GTSNPN and CDR2 as SVGIG (reference sequence). The germline V and J ends were trimmed by 4 bases and 8 bases, with 11 bases remaining between them. CDR3: CAWMQGRGYTF. The CDR3 coding sequence is TGTGCCTGGATGCAGGGCCGAGGCTACACCTTC.

The chain has TRBV5-6 and TRBJ2-1; 13 bases are shared with TRBD2. CDR3 length: 12 residues. CDR1 is SGHDT and CDR2 is YYEEEE in the germline V gene. J gave up 14 bases and V 9 bases, and 8 bases lay outside the gene matches. The CDR3 reads CAIRTSGSLKFF. CDR3 DNA: TGTGCCATACGGACTAGCGGGAGTCTTAAGTTCTTC.

The chain joins TRBV24-1 to TRBJ2-1; D is perhaps TRBD2 (6 bases). Germline V gene sequence: CDR1 KGHDR, CDR2 SFDVKD. V lost 3 bases and J lost 3, with 14 bases in between. The CDR3 length is 16 residues. The CDR3, as DNA: TGTGCCACCAGTGATATAGGGGAGGCCGGCTACAATGAGCAGTTCTTC. This translates into CATSDIGEAGYNEQFF.

The V call is TRBV10-2, the J call TRBJ2-1; the D gene is possibly TRBD2 (5 bases). Trimming took off 3 bases at V and 0 bases at J, with 9 bases between the two ends. Germline CDR1 reads WSHSY; CDR2 reads SAAADI. This CDR3 comprises 15 residues. In DNA form, the CDR3 reads TGCGCCAGCAGTGACCGAGGGAGCTCCTACAATGAGCAGTTCTTC. Translation gives CASSDRGSSYNEQFF.

This rearrangement joins TRBV27 to TRBJ2-7; TRBD1 agrees at 9 bases. The CDR3 is 15 amino acids. V shed 3 bases and J 1 base; nucleotides not matched to a gene: 4. Germline V gene sequence: CDR1 MNHEY, CDR2 SMNVEV (reference sequence). The CDR3 region is CASSFVGQGSYEQYF. CDR3 bases: TGTGCCAGCAGTTTTGTGGGACAGGGTTCCTACGAGCAGTACTTC.

The genes are TRBV5-1 and TRBJ2-7; D is possibly TRBD2 (5 bases). The V gene's germline CDR1 is SGHRS and CDR2 YFSETQ. This CDR3 is built from 14 residues. The germline V and J ends were trimmed by 0 bases and 2 bases, with 9 bases remaining between them. CDR3 residues: CASSLGPGTYEQYF. The DNA of the CDR3 is TGCGCCAGCAGCTTGGGGCCGGGAACCTACGAGCAGTACTTC.

The chain recombines TRBV5-5 with TRBJ1-1; TRBD1 is a possible D gene (5 bases). The germline V and J ends were trimmed by 0 bases and 1 base, with 10 bases remaining between them. CDR1 and CDR2 (germline): SGHKS, YYEKEE (reference sequence). The CDR3 runs 15 residues. This CDR3 is CASSLGGGANTEAFF. The CDR3 DNA sequence: TGTGCCAGCAGCTTGGGGGGCGGGGCGAACACTGAAGCTTTCTTT. Full variable domain (remainder filled in from reference TRBV5-5 and TRBJ1-1): DAGVTQSPTHLIKTRGQQVTLRCSPISGHKSVSWYQQVLGQGPQFIFQYYEKEERGRGNFPDRFSARQFPNYSSELNVNALLLGDSALYLCASSLGGGANTEAFFGQGTRLTVV.

The V gene is TRBV2, the J gene TRBJ1-4; unclear D gene. V was cut by 6 bases and J by 5 bases, with 13 bases left in between. The V gene's germline CDR1 is SNHLY and CDR2 FYNNEI. The CDR3 covers 14 residues. The CDR3 sequence is CASRRTVPNEKLFF. The CDR3 DNA is TGTGCCAGCAGAAGGACTGTACCCAATGAAAAACTGTTTTTT.

This sequence joins TRBV28 and TRBJ2-1; the D gene is possibly TRBD1 (6 bases). Trimming pared 4 bases from V and 1 base from J, leaving 14 bases between. This CDR3 is 16 amino acids long. Germline V gene data show CDR1 as MDHEN and CDR2 as SYDVKM. The CDR3 reads CASSSQTGGSYNEQFF. In DNA form, the CDR3 reads TGTGCCAGCAGTTCCCAGACAGGCGGTTCCTACAATGAGCAGTTCTTC.